This T cell receptor (beta chain) was sequenced for a study of blood T cell repertoires in COVID-19. Study at large: The analysed material was cDNA or gDNA that came from T cells, B-cell-depleted T cells, or PBMCs.

Here immunoSEQ multiplex PCR was the method, and the copy in TCRdb shows in-frame clones only, minus some. The sample has tens of thousands of clones; roughly 90% are singletons. The germline gives CDR1 LNHNV, CDR2 YYDKDF (reference sequence). V was clipped by 4 bases and J by 1 base, with 10 bases between them. The CDR3 runs to 14 residues. The sample taken for sequencing was peripheral blood. The chain is built from TRBV15 and TRBJ1-1; D is ambiguous. The TCR originated in a man in his sixties with active COVID-19. The CDR3: CATSKGRENTEAFF. The DNA of the CDR3 is TGTGCCACCAGCAAAGGACGGGAGAACACTGAAGCTTTCTTT.